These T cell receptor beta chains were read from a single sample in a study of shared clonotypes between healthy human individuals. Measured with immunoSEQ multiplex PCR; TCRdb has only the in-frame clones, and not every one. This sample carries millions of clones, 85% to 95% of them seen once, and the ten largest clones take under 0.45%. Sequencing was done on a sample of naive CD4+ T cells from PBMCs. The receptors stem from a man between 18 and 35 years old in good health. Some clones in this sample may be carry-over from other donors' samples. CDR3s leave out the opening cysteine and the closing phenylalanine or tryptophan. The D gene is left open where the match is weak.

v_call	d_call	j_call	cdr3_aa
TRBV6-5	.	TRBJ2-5	ASSYLGEETQY
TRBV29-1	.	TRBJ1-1	SVRTATEAF
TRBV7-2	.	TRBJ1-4	ASSPGQSYEKLF
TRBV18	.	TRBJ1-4	ASSQQAGDNEKLF
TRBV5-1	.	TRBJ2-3	ASSLETGTTYTDTQY
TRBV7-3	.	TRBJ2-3	ASSLQALGTDTQY
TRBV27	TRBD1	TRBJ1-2	ASRGARQGIAYYGYT
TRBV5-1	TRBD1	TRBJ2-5	ASSVEGQEETQY
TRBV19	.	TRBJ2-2	ASRTTGPGNTGELF
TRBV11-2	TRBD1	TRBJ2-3	ASSPGQGTDTQY
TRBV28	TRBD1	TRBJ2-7	ASRPPGQGPYEQY
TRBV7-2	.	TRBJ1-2	ASSTTSGSLNYGYT
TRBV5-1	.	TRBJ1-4	ASSPGAGASEKLF
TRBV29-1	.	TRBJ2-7	SVVGVTGQNYEQY
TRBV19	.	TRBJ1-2	ASSIEGSIPYGYT
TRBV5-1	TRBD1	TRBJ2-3	ASSGTLRGTVDTQY
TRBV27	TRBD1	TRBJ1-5	ASSLQAGGLSNQPQH
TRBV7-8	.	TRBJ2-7	ASSPSDWINSYEQY
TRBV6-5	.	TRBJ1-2	ASSYSGGFGYGYT
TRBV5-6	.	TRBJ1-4	ASSVLQDEKLF
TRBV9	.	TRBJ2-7	ASSVGQGGFLSYEQY
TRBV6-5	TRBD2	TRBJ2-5	ASSSTLAGGPETQY
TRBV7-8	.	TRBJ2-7	ASTRNHEQY
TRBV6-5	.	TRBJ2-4	ASSYRGNSKNIQY
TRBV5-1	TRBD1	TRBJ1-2	ASSSGTGGLGYGYT
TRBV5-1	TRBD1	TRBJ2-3	ASSSDRGYTDTQY
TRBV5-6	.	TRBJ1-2	ASSLPGDGYT
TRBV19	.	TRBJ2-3	ASRTVATDTQY
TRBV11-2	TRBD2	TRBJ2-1	ASSLGLAGYNEQF
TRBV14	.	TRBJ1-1	ASSPGFRTF
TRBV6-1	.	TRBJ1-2	ASSESVMIGYGYT
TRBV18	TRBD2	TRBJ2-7	ASSPGLALDYEQY
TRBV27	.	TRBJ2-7	ASRSDWAGDEQY
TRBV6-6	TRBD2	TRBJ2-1	ASSYRAGEGNEQF
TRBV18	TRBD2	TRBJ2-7	ASSAGLAGVDEQY
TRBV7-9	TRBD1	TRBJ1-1	ASSYWTGGFTEAF
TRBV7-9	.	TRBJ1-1	ASSFTGISTEAF
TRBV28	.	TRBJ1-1	ASRPIMNTEAF